This T cell receptor (beta chain) was sequenced during a study of CD8 T cell repertoires and HIV-1 epitope variants. The repertoire was sequenced with immunoSEQ multiplex PCR; TCRdb's copy has only in-frame clones and lacks some. The sample consists of some 87,000 clones, roughly four fifths of them appearing once. V was shortened by 5 bases and J by 3 bases, with 11 bases between the two germline ends. Germline V gene data show CDR1 as SGHVS and CDR2 as FQNEAQ. This CDR3 spans 14 amino acids. The sequenced sample was uncultured baseline CD8+ T cells from peripheral blood mononuclear cells (PBMCs). V usage is TRBV7-8 and J usage is TRBJ1-3; D is undetermined. The receptor comes from a male donor with HIV. This CDR3 reads CASSLSSVGNTIYF. The CDR3, as DNA: TGTGCCAGCAGCCTCTCCTCGGTTGGAAACACCATATATTTT.